This TCR beta chain was sequenced for a study of Graves' ophthalmopathy and Graves' hyperthyroidism. RNA transcripts provided the template for amplifying TCR beta CDR3 regions. Amplification began with first-round RT-PCR using HTBI primers, then second-round multiplex PCR was performed. TCRdb processed the multiplex PCR reads anew with MiXCR; each CDR3 protein has one entry. The sample has approximately 41,000 distinct CDR3 sequences, about 51% seen once. This clonotype appeared many times. CDR1 SGHKS and CDR2 YYEKEE come from the germline V gene (reference sequence). The CDR3 has 13 amino acids. Trimming cost V 4 bases and J 5 bases; bases outside gene matches: 5.

The rearrangement uses TRBV5-5 and TRBJ1-2; TRBD1 matches at 7 bases. The TCR originated in an adult man with Graves' ophthalmopathy. The material sequenced was peripheral blood. The CDR3 region is CASSQGDGYGYTF. For the CDR3, the DNA is TGTGCCAGCAGCCAGGGGGATGGGTATGGCTACACCTTC.